These 30 T cell receptor beta chains originate from one sample sequenced in a study of molecular identifiers for immune sequencing clone quantification. TCRdb reprocessed the PCR reads with MiXCR, giving one entry per CDR3 protein. Of about half a million distinct CDR3 sequences in the sample, over 20% were seen once. The sample consisted of naive CD8+ T cells from blood, with Jurkat cell RNA spiked in. Subset indicated: FACS-sorted CD8+CD4-CCR7+CD45RA+ naive T cells. Every receptor here comes from a human donor in good health. Some libraries in this study had Jurkat cell RNA spiked in.

The table lists this clonotype with many counts. The junction differs from germline at one of its ends, possibly a read error. The V call is TRBV4-1, the J call TRBJ1-5; TRBD1 aligns across 7 bases. CDR3 length: 12 residues. CDR1 and CDR2 (germline): MGHRA, YSYEKL. CDR3 amino acids: CASSQGGEPQHF. DNA for the CDR3: TGTGCCAGCAGTCAAGGGGGCGAGCCCCAGCATTTT.

The rearrangement uses TRBV11-2 and TRBJ2-7; 9 bases align to TRBD1. The CDR3 contains 16 residues. V shed 0 bases and J 3 bases; nucleotides not matched to a gene: 6. Germline CDR1 is SGHAT and CDR2 is FQNNGV. For the CDR3, the DNA is TGTGCCAGCAGCTTAGATAGGGGACAGGGTATCTACGAGCAGTACTTC. It yields the protein CASSLDRGQGIYEQYF.

The genes are TRBV11-2 and TRBJ1-2; D may be TRBD1 (5 bases). The germline V gene has CDR1 SGHAT and CDR2 FQNNGV. V was clipped by 1 base and J by 6 bases, with 18 bases between them. The CDR3 runs to 16 residues. CDR3 bases: TGTGCCAGCAGCTTAGTCCTCGGGCCGGGGGAGGATGGCTACACCTTC. Its translation: CASSLVLGPGEDGYTF.

Many counts were recorded for this clonotype. This chain connects TRBV13 to TRBJ1-4; tentatively, D is TRBD1 (6 bases). V dropped 5 bases and J dropped 10 bases, with 23 bases sitting between them. In germline, CDR1 is PRHDT, CDR2 FYEKMQ (reference sequence). The CDR3 is 16 amino acids. CDR3 residues: CASSTSPGQPRGKLFF. Written as DNA, the CDR3 is TGTGCCAGCAGCACGTCACCGGGACAACCCCGCGGAAAACTGTTTTTT.

This clonotype was found many times. The V call is TRBV20-1, the J call TRBJ1-1, with no clear D. With 4 bases removed from V and 1 base from J, the gap between germline ends came to 10 bases. This CDR3 comprises 13 residues. Per the germline V gene, CDR1 is DFQATT and CDR2 is SNEGSKA (reference sequence). CDR3: CSATETENTEAFF. CDR3 sequence (DNA): TGCAGTGCTACAGAAACAGAGAACACTGAAGCTTTCTTT.

This clonotype was found many times. The chain is built from TRBV7-8 and TRBJ1-1; no clear D. The germline CDR1 and CDR2 sequences are SGHVS and FQNEAQ. This CDR3 is built from 13 residues. V lost 3 bases and J 5 bases, leaving 10 bases between the germline ends. The CDR3 DNA sequence: TGTGCCAGCAGCTTGGAAGCGGCGACTGAAGCTTTCTTT. Encoded protein: CASSLEAATEAFF.

This clonotype was observed at least ten times. The V and J genes are TRBV4-3 and TRBJ2-2; no firm D call. The CDR3 totals 14 residues. CDR1 and CDR2 (germline): LGHNA, YSLEER. The germline V and J ends were trimmed by 3 bases and 2 bases, with 7 bases remaining between them. CDR3 nucleotide sequence: TGCGCCAGCAGCCAGGGGATTAACACCGGGGAGCTGTTTTTT. Translating gives CASSQGINTGELFF.

Concerning this clonotype: This may come from a read error, since a much larger clone is one base off. The missing conserved phenylalanine or tryptophan at the end of this CDR3 makes a read error likely. The chain links TRBV4-3 to TRBJ2-3; no clear D. Trimming shortened V by 1 base and J by 3 bases, and 8 bases separated the two germline ends. The length of the CDR3 is 14 residues. Germline CDR1 and CDR2: LGHNA and YSLEER. CDR3 bases: TGCGCCAGCAGCCAAGGGACGAATACAGATACGCAGTATCTT. Translation: CASSQGTNTDTQYL.

This chain links TRBV7-9 with TRBJ2-5; 7 nucleotides match TRBD2. There are 15 residues in the CDR3. The V and J ends lost 4 bases and 2 bases, in that order; junction bases with no gene match: 7. Germline CDR1 and CDR2: SEHNR and FQNEAQ (reference sequence). The CDR3 reads CASSWEGGRQETQYF. DNA for the CDR3: TGTGCCAGCAGCTGGGAGGGCGGGCGGCAAGAGACCCAGTACTTC.

This clonotype was found once. The gene calls are TRBV7-9 and TRBJ1-1; a possible D gene is TRBD1 (6 bases). The CDR3 loop spans 15 amino acids. V lost 4 bases and J 0 bases, leaving 12 bases between the germline ends. Germline V CDR1 and CDR2: SEHNR, FQNEAQ (reference sequence). CDR3 amino acids: CASSSVTGMNTEAFF. CDR3 DNA: TGTGCCAGCAGCTCAGTTACAGGGATGAACACTGAAGCTTTCTTT.

To note about this clonotype: A read error may be the cause here, since a much bigger clone is one base away. Since the CDR3 does not end with the conserved phenylalanine or tryptophan, this likely comes from a read error. V gene TRBV4-2 combines with J gene TRBJ2-7; possibly TRBD1 or TRBD2 for D (6 bases each). The CDR3 is made up of 15 amino acids. Germline lookup yields CDR1 LGHNA and CDR2 YNFKEQ. Between the trimmed V and J ends, which lost 1 base and 4 bases, there was a span of 14 bases. The CDR3 sequence is CASSQGRGPGYEQYL. DNA for the CDR3: TGTGCCAGCAGCCAAGGTCGGGGGCCGGGATACGAGCAGTACCTC.

In its sample, this clonotype was seen many times. The V call is TRBV23-1, the J call TRBJ2-7; 8 positions agree with TRBD2. TRBV23-1 is an open reading frame whose function is uncertain. The CDR3 has 15 amino acids. The J segment lost 4 bases and the V segment lost 6 bases, leaving 11 bases of the junction unmatched. The CDR3 DNA reads as TGCGCCAGCAGCGGCAGGGCTAGCGGGTGGTACGAGCAGTACTTC. It specifies CASSGRASGWYEQYF.

Only a few counts were recorded for this clonotype. V and J are TRBV2 and TRBJ2-2; D is ambiguous. This CDR3 spans 14 amino acids. Germline-derived CDR1 and CDR2 are SNHLY and FYNNEI. CDR3 region: CANSGVGHTGELFF. For the CDR3, the DNA is TGTGCAAACTCCGGTGTGGGTCACACCGGGGAGCTGTTTTTT.

This clonotype was recorded at least ten times. V is TRBV9 and J is TRBJ1-3; 7 nucleotides agree with TRBD1. From germline, CDR1 is SGDLS and CDR2 YYNGEE. Trimming at V came to 1 base and at J to 2 bases, leaving 6 bases not matched to a gene. The CDR3 length is 16 residues. Here the CDR3 DNA reads TGTGCCAGCAGCGTAAGCCCCGACAGGGCTGGAAACACCATATATTTT. This sequence encodes CASSVSPDRAGNTIYF.

This clonotype showed up many times. The chain carries TRBV7-8 and TRBJ1-5; a possible D gene is TRBD1 (5 bases). Trimming took 5 bases from V and 3 from J, leaving 14 bases between them. CDR1 is SGHVS and CDR2 is FQNEAQ in the germline V gene. This CDR3 spans 15 amino acids. The CDR3: CASSQTEQINQPQHF. The CDR3 nucleotides read TGTGCCAGCAGCCAGACAGAGCAGATCAATCAGCCCCAGCATTTT.

This chain connects TRBV19 to TRBJ2-5; no definite D call. Germline CDR1 LNHDA, CDR2 SQIVND (reference sequence). Between the trimmed V and J ends, which lost 5 bases and 0 bases, there was a span of 10 bases. The CDR3 runs 14 residues. CDR3: CASSLSVYQETQYF. In DNA form, the CDR3 reads TGTGCCAGTAGTCTATCGGTTTACCAAGAGACCCAGTACTTC.

The chain has TRBV3-1 and TRBJ1-2; D uncertain. This CDR3 is 16 amino acids long. V dropped 4 bases and J dropped 2 bases, with 17 bases sitting between them. Germline-derived CDR1 and CDR2 are LGHDT and YNNKEL (reference sequence). CDR3 loop: CASSPTGGIRNYGYTF. CDR3 coding DNA: TGTGCCAGCAGCCCGACCGGCGGGATCCGCAACTATGGCTACACCTTC.

This clonotype has a count of ten or more. The chain has TRBV11-2 and TRBJ2-3; no definite D call. The CDR3 consists of 16 residues. Trimming took 1 base from V and 4 from J, leaving 15 bases between them. CDR1 is SGHAT and CDR2 is FQNNGV in the germline V gene. Written as DNA, the CDR3 is TGTGCCAGCAGCTTAGTTAGCCCGAACTGGGCAGATACGCAGTATTTT. Its protein is CASSLVSPNWADTQYF.

The chain employs TRBV11-2 and TRBJ2-1; TRBD2 agrees at 10 bases. The CDR3 spans 15 residues. CDR1 and CDR2 from the germline V gene are SGHAT and FQNNGV. Trimming cost V 5 bases and J 5 bases; bases outside gene matches: 6. In DNA form, the CDR3 reads TGTGCCAGCAGCCCCGGACTAGCGGCCCACAATGAGCAGTTCTTC. Its protein is CASSPGLAAHNEQFF.

This clonotype was observed a handful of times. This chain connects TRBV12-3 or TRBV12-4 to TRBJ1-1; TRBD1 matches 7 bases. V trimming: 8 bases; J trimming: 7 bases; junction bases outside the gene matches: 10. The CDR3 runs to 13 residues. CDR3 DNA: TGTGCCAGCCTGCTCCCGGGACAGCATGAAGCTTTCTTT. This sequence encodes CASLLPGQHEAFF.

This rearrangement joins TRBV6-2 or TRBV6-3 to TRBJ2-1, with no clear D. Between the trimmed V and J ends, which lost 3 bases and 10 bases, there was a span of 10 bases. The CDR3 is made up of 12 amino acids. CDR1 and CDR2 from the germline V gene are MNHEY and SVGEGT. The CDR3 sequence is CASSYQMVEQFF. In DNA form, the CDR3 reads TGTGCCAGCAGTTATCAGATGGTGGAGCAGTTCTTC.

The chain is built from TRBV7-9 and TRBJ2-7; tentative D call: TRBD1 (6 bases). The CDR3 loop spans 15 amino acids. V lost 3 bases, J lost 6 bases, and 18 bases lay in between. The germline gives CDR1 SEHNR, CDR2 FQNEAQ (reference sequence). This chain's CDR3 is CASSFAAGARSEQYF. The CDR3 nucleotides read TGTGCCAGCAGCTTCGCGGCAGGGGCGCGGTCCGAGCAGTACTTC.

Only a few counts were recorded for this clonotype. This chain uses TRBV11-3 with TRBJ2-2; 8 nucleotides match TRBD1. Germline V CDR1 and CDR2: SGHNT, YENEEA. V was pared by 0 bases and J by 6 bases, with 12 bases of the junction left unmatched. This CDR3 has 18 amino acids. The CDR3 DNA reads TGTGCCAGCAGCTTAGAAGGCCCCGGACGGACAGGGTCCGGGGAGCTGTTTTTT. Translating it yields CASSLEGPGRTGSGELFF. Supplemented by reference TRBV11-3 and TRBJ2-2, the full variable domain reads EAGVVQSPRYKIIEKKQPVAFWCNPISGHNTLYWYLQNLGQGPELLIRYENEEAVDDSQLPKDRFSAERLKGVDSTLKIQPAELGDSAVYLCASSLEGPGRTGSGELFFGEGSRLTVL.

This clonotype appeared many times. The chain combines TRBV13 with TRBJ1-1, with D unresolved. CDR1 is PRHDT, CDR2 FYEKMQ, per germline (reference sequence). Trimming shortened V by 0 bases and J by 10 bases, and 15 bases separated the two germline ends. The CDR3 totals 14 residues. The CDR3 protein is CASSLGRGGKGAFF. CDR3 sequence (DNA): TGTGCCAGCAGCTTAGGCCGAGGAGGGAAGGGAGCTTTCTTT.

Many counts were recorded for this clonotype. V usage is TRBV6-5 and J usage is TRBJ1-4, with TRBD1 matching 8 bases. The CDR3 runs to 14 residues. Trimming cost V 2 bases and J 6 bases; bases outside gene matches: 2. Germline V gives CDR1 MNHEY, CDR2 SVGAGI. The DNA of the CDR3 is TGTGCCAGCAGTTACGACAGGGGAGATGAAAAACTGTTTTTT. This sequence encodes CASSYDRGDEKLFF.

Points on this clonotype: Because the CDR3 is missing its conserved closing phenylalanine or tryptophan, this is likely a read error. This chain connects TRBV7-2 to TRBJ2-2; 8 bases are a match to TRBD1. V lost 5 bases to trimming and J lost 0 bases; unmatched junction nucleotides: 2. The CDR3 consists of 15 residues. The germline CDR1 and CDR2 sequences are SGHTA and FQGNSA. The CDR3 DNA reads TGTGCCAGCAGCGGGGACAGGTCGAACACCGGGGAGCTGTTTTCT. Protein sequence: CASSGDRSNTGELFS.

This chain connects TRBV20-1 to TRBJ2-5; D is possibly TRBD2 (6 bases). The length of the CDR3 is 15 residues. CDR1 and CDR2 from the germline V gene are DFQATT and SNEGSKA (reference sequence). CDR3 nucleotides: TGCAGAGTGGGGGGAGTGGCAGATATCCACGAGACCCAGTACTTC. Amino acid sequence: CRVGGVADIHETQYF.

The V call is TRBV6-5, the J call TRBJ1-4; D may be TRBD1 (5 bases). Trimming took 6 bases from V and 7 from J, leaving 18 bases between them. CDR1 and CDR2 (germline): MNHEY, SVGAGI. This CDR3 is 15 amino acids long. DNA of the CDR3: TGTGCCAGCAGCCCCATGGGGGGGGTCGGTGAAAAACTGTTTTTT. Translation gives CASSPMGGVGEKLFF.

As regards this clonotype: This may be a read error: a much more frequent sequence differs by one nucleotide. The chain employs TRBV7-9 and TRBJ2-3, with D uncertain. The CDR3 extends over 10 amino acids. V lost 8 bases and J lost 5, with 5 bases in between. CDR1 and CDR2 (germline): SEHNR, FQNEAQ (reference sequence). For the CDR3, the DNA is TGTGCCAGCGGGTTAGATACGCAGTATTTT. It translates to CASGLDTQYF.

This clonotype was seen just once. V is TRBV27 and J is TRBJ1-2; TRBD1 aligns across 7 bases. The J segment lost 2 bases and the V segment lost 6 bases, leaving 6 bases of the junction unmatched. The CDR3 covers 14 residues. CDR1 is MNHEY, CDR2 SMNVEV, per germline (reference sequence). CDR3 DNA sequence: TGTGCCAGCAGCCCCGAGGGGGCGAACTATGGCTACACCTTC. It specifies CASSPEGANYGYTF.